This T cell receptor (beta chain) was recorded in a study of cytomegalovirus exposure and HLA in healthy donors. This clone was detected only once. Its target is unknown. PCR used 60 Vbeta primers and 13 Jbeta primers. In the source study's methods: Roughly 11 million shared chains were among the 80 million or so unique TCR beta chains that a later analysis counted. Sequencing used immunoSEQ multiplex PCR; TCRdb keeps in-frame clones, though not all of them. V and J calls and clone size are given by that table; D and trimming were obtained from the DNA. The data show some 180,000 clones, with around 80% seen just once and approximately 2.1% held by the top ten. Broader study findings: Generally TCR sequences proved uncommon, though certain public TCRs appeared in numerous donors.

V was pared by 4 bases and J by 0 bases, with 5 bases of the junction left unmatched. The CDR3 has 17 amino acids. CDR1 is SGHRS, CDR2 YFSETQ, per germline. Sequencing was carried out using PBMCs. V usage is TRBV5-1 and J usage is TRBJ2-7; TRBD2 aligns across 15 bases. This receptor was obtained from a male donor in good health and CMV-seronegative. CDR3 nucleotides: TGCGCCAGCAGCGGGGGACTAGCGGGGGGAAGCTCCTACGAGCAGTACTTC. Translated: CASSGGLAGGSSYEQYF.